Sequencing of this T cell receptor (beta chain) was carried out in a study of vaccination effects on CD4 cells after COVID-19. Regarding this clone: Its antigen is as yet unknown.

Study-wide results and limits: The vaccine-induced clones of healthy vaccinees included only 1 of 255 that cross-reacted with common cold coronaviruses.

Assay used: immunoSEQ multiplex PCR; TCRdb lists only in-frame clones, some missing. This table has roughly 25,000 clones, approximately 70% appearing once. The ViraFEST assay expanded antigen-specific CD4+ T cells with viral peptide pools before sequencing. Subsequent to roughly 9 days of culture, CD4+ T cells were isolated. Previously uninfected by SARS-CoV-2, the vaccine recipients also showed negative nucleocapsid antibodies. The CDR3 loop spans 13 amino acids. Germline CDR1 MNHEY, CDR2 SMNVEV (reference sequence). The V end was cut by 6 bases, the J end by 4 bases, with 12 bases between. The chain joins TRBV27 to TRBJ2-5; D is perhaps TRBD1 (5 bases). This sequence was found in a human donor who received a COVID-19 vaccine. The input for sequencing was CD4+ T cells from PBMCs cultured with HCoV-OC43 spike peptides, taken before COVID-19 vaccination. Specified subset: HCoV-OC43 spike overlapping peptide pool stimulation. CDR3 residues: CASSTRVRETQYF. The CDR3 DNA reads as TGTGCCAGCAGCACCAGGGTACGAGAGACCCAGTACTTC.